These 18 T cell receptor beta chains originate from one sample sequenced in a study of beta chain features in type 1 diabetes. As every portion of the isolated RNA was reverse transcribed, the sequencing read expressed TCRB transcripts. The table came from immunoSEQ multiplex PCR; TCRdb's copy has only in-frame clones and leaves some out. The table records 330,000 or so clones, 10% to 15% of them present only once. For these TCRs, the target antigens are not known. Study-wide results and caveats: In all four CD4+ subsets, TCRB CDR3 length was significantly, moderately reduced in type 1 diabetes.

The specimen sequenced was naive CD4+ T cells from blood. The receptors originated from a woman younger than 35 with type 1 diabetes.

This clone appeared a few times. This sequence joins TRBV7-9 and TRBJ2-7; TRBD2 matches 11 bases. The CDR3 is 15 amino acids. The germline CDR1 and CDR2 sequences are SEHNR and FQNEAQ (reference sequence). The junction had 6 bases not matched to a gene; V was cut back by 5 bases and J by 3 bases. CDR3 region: CASSRTLAGGYEQYF. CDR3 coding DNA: TGTGCCAGCAGCCGGACGCTAGCGGGGGGCTACGAGCAGTACTTC.

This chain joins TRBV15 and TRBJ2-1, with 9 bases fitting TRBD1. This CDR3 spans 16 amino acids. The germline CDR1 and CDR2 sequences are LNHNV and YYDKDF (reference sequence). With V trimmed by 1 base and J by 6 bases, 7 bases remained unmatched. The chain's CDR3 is CATSRGWDRAANEQFF. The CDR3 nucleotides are TGTGCCACCAGCAGAGGGTGGGACAGGGCGGCCAATGAGCAGTTCTTC. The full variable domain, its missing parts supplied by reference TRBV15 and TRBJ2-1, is DAMVIQNPRYQVTQFGKPVTLSCSQTLNHNVMYWYQQKSSQAPKLLFHYYDKDFNNEADTPDNFQSRRPNTSFCFLDIRSPGLGDTAMYLCATSRGWDRAANEQFFGPGTRLTVL.

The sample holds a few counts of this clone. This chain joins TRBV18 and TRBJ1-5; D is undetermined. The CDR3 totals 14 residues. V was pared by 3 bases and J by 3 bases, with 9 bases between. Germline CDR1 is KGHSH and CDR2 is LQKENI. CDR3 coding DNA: TGTGCCAGCTCACCTACAGATTACAATCAGCCCCAGCATTTT. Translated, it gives CASSPTDYNQPQHF. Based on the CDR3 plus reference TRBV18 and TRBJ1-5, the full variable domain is NAGVMQNPRHLVRRRGQEARLRCSPMKGHSHVYWYRQLPEEGLKFMVYLQKENIIDESGMPKERFSAEFPKEGPSILRIQQVVRGDSAAYFCASSPTDYNQPQHFGDGTRLSIL.

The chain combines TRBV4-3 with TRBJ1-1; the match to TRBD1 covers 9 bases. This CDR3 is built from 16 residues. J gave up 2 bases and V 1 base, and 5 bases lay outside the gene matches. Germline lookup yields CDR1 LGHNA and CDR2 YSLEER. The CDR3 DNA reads TGCGCCAGCAGCCAAGCGACAGGGGGATTCAACACTGAAGCTTTCTTT. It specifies CASSQATGGFNTEAFF.

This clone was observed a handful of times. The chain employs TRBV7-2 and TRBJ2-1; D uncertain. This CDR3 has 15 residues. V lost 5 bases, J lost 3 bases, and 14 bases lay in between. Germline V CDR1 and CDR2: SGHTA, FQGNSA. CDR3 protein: CASSPWAENYNEQFF. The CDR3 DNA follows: TGTGCCAGCAGCCCCTGGGCAGAGAACTACAATGAGCAGTTCTTC.

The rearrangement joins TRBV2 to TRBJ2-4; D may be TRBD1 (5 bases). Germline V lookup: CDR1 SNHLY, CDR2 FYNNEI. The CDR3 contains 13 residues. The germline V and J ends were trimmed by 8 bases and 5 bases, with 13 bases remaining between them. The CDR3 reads CASGAKQQNIQYF. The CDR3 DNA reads TGTGCCAGCGGGGCAAAACAGCAAAACATTCAGTACTTC.

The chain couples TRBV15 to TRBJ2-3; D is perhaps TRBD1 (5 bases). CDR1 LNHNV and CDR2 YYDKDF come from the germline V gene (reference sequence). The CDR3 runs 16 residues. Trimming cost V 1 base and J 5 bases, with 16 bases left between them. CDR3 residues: CATSRGDRVQKDTQYF. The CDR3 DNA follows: TGTGCCACCAGCAGAGGTGACAGAGTGCAAAAAGATACGCAGTATTTT.

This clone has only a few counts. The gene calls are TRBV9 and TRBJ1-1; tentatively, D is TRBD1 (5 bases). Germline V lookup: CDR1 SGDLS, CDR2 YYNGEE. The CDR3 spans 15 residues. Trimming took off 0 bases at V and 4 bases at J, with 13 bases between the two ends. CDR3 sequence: CASSVDGQGGTEAFF. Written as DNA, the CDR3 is TGTGCCAGCAGCGTAGACGGCCAGGGTGGCACTGAAGCTTTCTTT.

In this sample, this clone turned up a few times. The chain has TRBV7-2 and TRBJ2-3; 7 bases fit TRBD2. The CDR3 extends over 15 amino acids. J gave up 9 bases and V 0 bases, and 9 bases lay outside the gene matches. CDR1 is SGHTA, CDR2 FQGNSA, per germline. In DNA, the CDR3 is TGTGCCAGCAGCTTAGCTGGTGGGGAGGGCCGGACGCAGTATTTT. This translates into CASSLAGGEGRTQYF.

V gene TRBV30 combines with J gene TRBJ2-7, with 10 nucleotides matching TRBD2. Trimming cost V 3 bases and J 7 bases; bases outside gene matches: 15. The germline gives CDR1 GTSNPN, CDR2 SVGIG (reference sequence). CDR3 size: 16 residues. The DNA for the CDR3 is TGTGCCTGGAGCGGGGGAAAACTAGCGGGAACGCGAGAGCAGTACTTC. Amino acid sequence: CAWSGGKLAGTREQYF.

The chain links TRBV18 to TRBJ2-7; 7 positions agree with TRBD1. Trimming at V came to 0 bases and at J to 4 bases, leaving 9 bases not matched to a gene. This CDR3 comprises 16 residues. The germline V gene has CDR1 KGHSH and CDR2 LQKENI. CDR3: CASSPPLGGHSYEQYF. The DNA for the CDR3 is TGTGCCAGCTCACCACCGTTAGGGGGCCATTCGTACGAGCAGTACTTC.

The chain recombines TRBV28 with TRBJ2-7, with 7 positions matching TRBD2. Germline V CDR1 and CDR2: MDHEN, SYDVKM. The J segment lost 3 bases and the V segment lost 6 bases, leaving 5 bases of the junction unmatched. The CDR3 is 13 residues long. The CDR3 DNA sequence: TGTGCCAGCAGACCAGCGGGGAACTACGAGCAGTACTTC. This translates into CASRPAGNYEQYF.

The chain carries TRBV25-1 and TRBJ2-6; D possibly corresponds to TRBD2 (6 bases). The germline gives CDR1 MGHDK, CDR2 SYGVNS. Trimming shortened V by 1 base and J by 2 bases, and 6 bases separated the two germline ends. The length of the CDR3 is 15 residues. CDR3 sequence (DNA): TGTGCCAGCAGTGAATGGGAGGCTGGGGCCAACGTCCTGACTTTC. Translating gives CASSEWEAGANVLTF.

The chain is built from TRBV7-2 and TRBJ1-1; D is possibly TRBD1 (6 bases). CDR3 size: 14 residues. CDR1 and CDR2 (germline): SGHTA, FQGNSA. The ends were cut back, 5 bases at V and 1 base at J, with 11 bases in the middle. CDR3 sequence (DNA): TGTGCCAGCAGCCAAGACAGGTCGAACACTGAAGCTTTCTTT. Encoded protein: CASSQDRSNTEAFF.

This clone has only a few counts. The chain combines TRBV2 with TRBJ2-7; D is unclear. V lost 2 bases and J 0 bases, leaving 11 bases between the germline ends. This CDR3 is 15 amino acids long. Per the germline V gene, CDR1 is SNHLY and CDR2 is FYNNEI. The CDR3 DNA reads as TGTGCCAGCAGTGAAATGGTCTTTAGCTCCTACGAGCAGTACTTC. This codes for CASSEMVFSSYEQYF.

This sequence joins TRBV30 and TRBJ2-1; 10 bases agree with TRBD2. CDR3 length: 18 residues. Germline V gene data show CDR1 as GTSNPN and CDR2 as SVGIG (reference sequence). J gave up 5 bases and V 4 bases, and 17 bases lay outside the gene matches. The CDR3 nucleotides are TGTGCCTGGACCTCCGCGAGGACTAGCGGAGGGGGGAACAATGAGCAGTTCTTC. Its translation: CAWTSARTSGGGNNEQFF.

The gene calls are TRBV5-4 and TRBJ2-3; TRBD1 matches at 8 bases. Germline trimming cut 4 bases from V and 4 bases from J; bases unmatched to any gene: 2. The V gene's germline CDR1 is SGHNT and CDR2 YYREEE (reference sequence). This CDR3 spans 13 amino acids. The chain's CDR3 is CASSPDRADTQYF. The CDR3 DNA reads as TGTGCCAGCAGCCCGGACAGGGCAGATACGCAGTATTTT. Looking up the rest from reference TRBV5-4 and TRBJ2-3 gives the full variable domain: ETGVTQSPTHLIKTRGQQVTLRCSSQSGHNTVSWYQQALGQGPQFIFQYYREEENGRGNFPPRFSGLQFPNYSSELNVNALELDDSALYLCASSPDRADTQYFGPGTRLTVL.

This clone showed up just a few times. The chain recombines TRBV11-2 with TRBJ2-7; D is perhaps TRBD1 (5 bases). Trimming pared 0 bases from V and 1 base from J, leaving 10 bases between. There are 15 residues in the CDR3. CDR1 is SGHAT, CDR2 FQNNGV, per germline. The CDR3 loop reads CASSLDPDRSYEQYF. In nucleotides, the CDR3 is TGTGCCAGCAGCTTAGATCCCGACAGATCCTACGAGCAGTACTTC.